This T cell receptor (beta chain) was profiled in a study of shared clonotypes between healthy human individuals. Study details: The study enrolled a couple of women and a few men aged 18 to 49.

Each sorted subset replicate got 200 ng genomic DNA, tens of thousands of genomes. The protocol was immunoSEQ multiplex PCR, while the TCRdb copy is restricted to in-frame clones and leaves out a portion. This table holds hundreds of thousands of clones, more than 85% found once. The CDR3 extends over 13 amino acids. Germline lookup yields CDR1 MNHEY and CDR2 SMNVEV (reference sequence). The V end was cut by 0 bases, the J end by 7 bases, with 7 bases between. Concerning this clone: Its antigen remains unidentified.

General study results and limits: Naive subsets, compared against memory subsets, generally had larger estimated richness values. In the sorted subsets, rarefaction showed sequencing was incomplete despite large depth.

Naive CD8 cells, CD45RO-negative and positively selected for CCR7, excluded terminally differentiated effector memory CD45RA+ cells. The chain has TRBV27 and TRBJ1-5; no definite D call. The sample comprised naive CD8+ T cells sorted from blood. This clonotype was sampled from a man aged 25-45 years in good health. The CDR3 sequence is CASSLSVLQPQHF. CDR3 sequence (DNA): TGTGCCAGCAGTTTATCTGTCTTGCAGCCCCAGCATTTT.